The present TCR beta chain was sequenced within a study of T cell responses to AZD1222 COVID-19 vaccine. Study outcomes and limitations: Spike was spanned by vaccine-associated CD4 TCRs, which were dominant at 160-218 and 743-854. Receipt of two AZD1222 doses was followed by a rise in Spike-specific TCR breadth and depth. Researchers took repertoire samples only after the peak T cell response had come. Only a handful of people who got AZD1222 tested seropositive at baseline.

Worth noting for this clone: Antigen unknown.

Using immunoSEQ multiplex PCR, the repertoire was profiled, and TCRdb retains in-frame clones only, with some absent. The table lists about 110,000 clones, around 90% of them singletons, with around 5% in the top ten. The CDR3 totals 15 residues. Germline V lookup: CDR1 KGHSH, CDR2 LQKENI. Deletions cut 1 base from V and 2 bases from J, with 8 bases between. This receptor was obtained from an adult in good health. Material: peripheral blood, obtained on day 0 of AZD1222 vaccination. This chain joins TRBV18 and TRBJ2-2, with D perhaps TRBD1 (6 bases). The CDR3 spells CASSPQDRNTGELFF. In nucleotides, the CDR3 is TGTGCCAGCTCACCACAGGACAGAAACACCGGGGAGCTGTTTTTT. The whole variable domain, filled in from reference TRBV18 and TRBJ2-2, reads NAGVMQNPRHLVRRRGQEARLRCSPMKGHSHVYWYRQLPEEGLKFMVYLQKENIIDESGMPKERFSAEFPKEGPSILRIQQVVRGDSAAYFCASSPQDRNTGELFFGEGSRLTVL.